This entry features one T cell receptor (beta chain) sequence. The entry originates in a study of cytomegalovirus exposure and HLA in healthy donors. Germline-derived CDR1 and CDR2 are SEHNR and FQNEAQ (reference sequence). Trimming took 6 bases from V and 2 from J; bases not matched to a gene: 9. This CDR3 contains 15 residues. Researchers ran the PCR with 60 Vbeta and 13 Jbeta primers. The method was immunoSEQ multiplex PCR; TCRdb's version includes in-frame clones alone and lacks a portion of them. This sample has tens of thousands of clones, with around 69% found just once. This clonotype was obtained from a woman aged 30 to 39 in good health and CMV-seronegative. The sequenced material came from PBMCs. The chain employs TRBV7-9 and TRBJ2-5; TRBD2 aligns across 7 bases. CDR3: CASRRERDPQETQYF. The CDR3 nucleotides are TGTGCCAGCAGACGAGAGCGGGATCCTCAAGAGACCCAGTACTTC. The entire variable domain, with the rest obtained from reference TRBV7-9 and TRBJ2-5, is as follows: DTGVSQNPRHKITKRGQNVTFRCDPISEHNRLYWYRQTLGQGPEFLTYFQNEAQLEKSRLLSDRFSAERPKGSFSTLEIQRTEQGDSAMYLCASRRERDPQETQYFGPGTRLLVL.